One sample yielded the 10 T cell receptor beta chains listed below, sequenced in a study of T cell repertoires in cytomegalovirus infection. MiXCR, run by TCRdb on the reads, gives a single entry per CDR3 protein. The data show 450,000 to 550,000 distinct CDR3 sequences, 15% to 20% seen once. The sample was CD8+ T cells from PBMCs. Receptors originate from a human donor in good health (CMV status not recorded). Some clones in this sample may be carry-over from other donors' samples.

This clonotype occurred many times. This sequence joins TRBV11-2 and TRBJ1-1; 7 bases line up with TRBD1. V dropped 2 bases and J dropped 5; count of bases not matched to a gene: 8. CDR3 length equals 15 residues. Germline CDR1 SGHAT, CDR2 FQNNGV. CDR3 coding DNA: TGTGCCAGCAGCTTACTGCCAGGGGGAAGAACTGAAGCTTTCTTT. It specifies CASSLLPGGRTEAFF.

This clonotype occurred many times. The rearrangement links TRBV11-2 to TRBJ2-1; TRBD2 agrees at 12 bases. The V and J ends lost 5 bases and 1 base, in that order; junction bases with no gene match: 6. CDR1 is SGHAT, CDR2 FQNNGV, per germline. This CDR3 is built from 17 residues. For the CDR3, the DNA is TGTGCCAGCAGCGACGGACTAGCGGGAATGTCCTACAATGAGCAGTTCTTC. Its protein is CASSDGLAGMSYNEQFF.

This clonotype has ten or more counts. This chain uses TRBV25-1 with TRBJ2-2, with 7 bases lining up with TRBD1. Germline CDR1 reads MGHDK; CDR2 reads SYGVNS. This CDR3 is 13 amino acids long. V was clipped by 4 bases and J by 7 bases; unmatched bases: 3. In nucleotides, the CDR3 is TGTGCCAGCAGTGCGGCAGGGGGCGGGGAGCTGTTTTTT. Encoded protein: CASSAAGGGELFF.

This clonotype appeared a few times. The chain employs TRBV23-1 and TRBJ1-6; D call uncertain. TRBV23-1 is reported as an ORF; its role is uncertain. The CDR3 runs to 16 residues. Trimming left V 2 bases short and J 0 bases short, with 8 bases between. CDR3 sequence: CASSQNSPSYNSPLHF. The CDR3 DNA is TGCGCCAGCAGTCAAAACAGCCCCTCCTATAATTCACCCCTCCACTTT.

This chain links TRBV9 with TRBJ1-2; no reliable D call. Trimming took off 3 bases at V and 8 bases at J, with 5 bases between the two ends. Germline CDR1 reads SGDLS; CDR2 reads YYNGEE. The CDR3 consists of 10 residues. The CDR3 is CASSGEGYTF. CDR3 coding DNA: TGTGCCAGCAGCGGGGAAGGCTACACCTTC.

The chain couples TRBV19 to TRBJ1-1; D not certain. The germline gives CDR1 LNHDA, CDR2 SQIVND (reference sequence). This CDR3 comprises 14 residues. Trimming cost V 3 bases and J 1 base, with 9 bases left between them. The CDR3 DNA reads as TGTGCCAGTAGTATCGGGATTTCGAACACTGAAGCTTTCTTT. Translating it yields CASSIGISNTEAFF. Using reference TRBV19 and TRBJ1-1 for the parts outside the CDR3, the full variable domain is DGGITQSPKYLFRKEGQNVTLSCEQNLNHDAMYWYRQDPGQGLRLIYYSQIVNDFQKGDIAEGYSVSREKKESFPLTVTSAQKNPTAFYLCASSIGISNTEAFFGQGTRLTVV.

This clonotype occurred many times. The CDR3 protein is CASSSAGTGNTEAFF. The CDR3 nucleotides are TGTGCCAGTAGTAGCGCCGGGACCGGGAACACTGAAGCTTTCTTT. This chain links TRBV19 with TRBJ1-1; possibly TRBD1 for D (5 bases). There are 15 residues in the CDR3. The germline V and J ends were trimmed by 4 bases and 1 base, with 13 bases remaining between them. Germline values: CDR1 LNHDA, CDR2 SQIVND (reference sequence).

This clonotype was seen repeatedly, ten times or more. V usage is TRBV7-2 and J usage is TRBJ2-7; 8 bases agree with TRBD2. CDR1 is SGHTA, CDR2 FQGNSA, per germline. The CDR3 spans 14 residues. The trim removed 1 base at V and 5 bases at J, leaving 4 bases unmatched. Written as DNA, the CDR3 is TGTGCCAGCAGCTTAGGGACTAGCCACCACGAGCAGTACTTC. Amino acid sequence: CASSLGTSHHEQYF. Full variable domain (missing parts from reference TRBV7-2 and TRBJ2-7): GAGVSQSPSNKVTEKGKDVELRCDPISGHTALYWYRQSLGQGLEFLIYFQGNSAPDKSGLPSDRFSAERTGGSVSTLTIQRTQQEDSAVYLCASSLGTSHHEQYFGPGTRLTVT.

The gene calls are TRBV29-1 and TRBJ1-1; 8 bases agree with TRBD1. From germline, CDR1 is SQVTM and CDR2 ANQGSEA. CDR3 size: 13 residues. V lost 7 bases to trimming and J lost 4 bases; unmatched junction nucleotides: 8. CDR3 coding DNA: TGCAGCGCGGACTACAGGGGGAGCACTGAAGCTTTCTTT. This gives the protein CSADYRGSTEAFF.

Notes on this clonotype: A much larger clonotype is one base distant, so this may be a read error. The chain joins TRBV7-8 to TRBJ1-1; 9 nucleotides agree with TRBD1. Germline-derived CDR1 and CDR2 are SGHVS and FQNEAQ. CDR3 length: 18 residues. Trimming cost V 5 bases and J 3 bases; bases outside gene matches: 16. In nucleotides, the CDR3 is TGTGCCAGCAGCCAGATATGGACAGGGGAGGGTCCGTACACTGAAGCTTTCTTT. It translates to CASSQIWTGEGPYTEAFF. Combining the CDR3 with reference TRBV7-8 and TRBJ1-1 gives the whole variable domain GAGVSQSPRYKVAKRGQDVALRCDPISGHVSLFWYQQALGQGPEFLTYFQNEAQLDKSGLPSDRFFAERPEGSVSTLKIQRTQQEDSAVYLCASSQIWTGEGPYTEAFFGQGTRLTVV.